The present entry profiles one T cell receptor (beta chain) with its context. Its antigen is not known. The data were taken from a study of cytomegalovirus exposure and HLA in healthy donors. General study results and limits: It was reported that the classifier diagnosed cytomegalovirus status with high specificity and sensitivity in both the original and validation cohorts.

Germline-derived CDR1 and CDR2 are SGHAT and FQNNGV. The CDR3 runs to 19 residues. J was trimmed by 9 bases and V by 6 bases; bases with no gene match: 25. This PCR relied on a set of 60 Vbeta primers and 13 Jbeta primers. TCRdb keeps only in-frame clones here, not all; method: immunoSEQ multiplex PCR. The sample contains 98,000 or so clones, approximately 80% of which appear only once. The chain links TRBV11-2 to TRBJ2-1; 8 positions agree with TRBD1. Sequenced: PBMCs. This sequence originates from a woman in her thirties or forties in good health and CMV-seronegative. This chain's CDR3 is CASRKPFLDRGLKAAEQFF. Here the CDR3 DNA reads TGTGCCAGCAGGAAACCCTTTCTCGACAGGGGTCTAAAGGCCGCTGAGCAGTTCTTC. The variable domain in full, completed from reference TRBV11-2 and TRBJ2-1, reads EAGVAQSPRYKIIEKRQSVAFWCNPISGHATLYWYQQILGQGPKLLIQFQNNGVVDDSQLPKDRFSAERLKGVDSTLKIQPAKLEDSAVYLCASRKPFLDRGLKAAEQFFGPGTRLTVL.